This T cell receptor (beta chain) was recovered during a study of neurological immune-mediated disorders. On the study more broadly: Secondary progressive disease was present in 3, and relapsing-remitting disease in 31, of the approximately 35 multiple sclerosis patients. Study-wide findings and caveats: A possible signature was seen in one related-CDR3 cluster, into which phylogenetic grouping placed the repertoires of 18 of 34 multiple sclerosis patients.

cDNA was made by 5'RACE with 10-nucleotide random UMIs. TCRdb re-called the 5' RACE reads with MiXCR, one entry per CDR3 protein. The sample carries 45,000 to 70,000 distinct CDR3 sequences, more than 4% recorded once. Germline V gene data show CDR1 as SGHKS and CDR2 as YYEKEE (reference sequence). CDR3 size: 15 residues. V was cut by 0 bases and J by 5 bases, with 14 bases left in between. Worth noting for this clonotype: The target antigen is unknown.

V gene TRBV5-5 combines with J gene TRBJ2-5; possibly TRBD1 or TRBD2 for D (6 bases each). The source material was PBMCs. The TCR comes from a man aged 50 or older with multiple sclerosis. As DNA, the CDR3 is TGTGCCAGCAGCTTGGGAATTGGGGGGCGTGAGACCCAGTACTTC. It encodes CASSLGIGGRETQYF. Using reference TRBV5-5 and TRBJ2-5 for the parts outside the CDR3, the full variable domain is DAGVTQSPTHLIKTRGQQVTLRCSPISGHKSVSWYQQVLGQGPQFIFQYYEKEERGRGNFPDRFSARQFPNYSSELNVNALLLGDSALYLCASSLGIGGRETQYFGPGTRLLVL.